This T cell receptor (beta chain) is from a study of CD8+ T cells in alopecia areata. Treatment in this sample: oral pan-JAK inhibitor, 5-10 mg twice daily. It was cDNA, reverse transcribed from extracted RNA, that served as the sequencing template. Repertoires were generated with immunoSEQ multiplex PCR, while TCRdb's copy carries only in-frame clones and drops some. The data hold under 250,000 clones, with 66% observed a single time. Trimming cost V 2 bases and J 7 bases; bases outside gene matches: 6. This CDR3 is 14 amino acids long. Germline loops: CDR1 MDHEN, CDR2 SYDVKM. The receptor comes from a human donor with alopecia areata. The rearrangement links TRBV28 to TRBJ1-2; 8 bases match TRBD1. This sample comprised CD4+ T cells sorted from blood, obtained between weeks 44 and 45, from a patient treated with tofacitinib. CDR3 region: CASSLARGLGGYTF. CDR3 DNA sequence: TGTGCCAGCAGTTTAGCCAGGGGGCTTGGTGGCTACACCTTC.